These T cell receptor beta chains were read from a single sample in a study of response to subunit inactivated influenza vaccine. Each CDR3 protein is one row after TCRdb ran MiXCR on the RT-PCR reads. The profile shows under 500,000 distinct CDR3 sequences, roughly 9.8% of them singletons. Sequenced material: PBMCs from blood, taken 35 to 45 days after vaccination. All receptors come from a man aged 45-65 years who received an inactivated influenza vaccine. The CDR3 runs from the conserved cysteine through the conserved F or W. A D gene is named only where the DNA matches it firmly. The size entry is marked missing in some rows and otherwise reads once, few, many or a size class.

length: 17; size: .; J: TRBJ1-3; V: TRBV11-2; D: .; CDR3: CASSLLVGDILGNTIYF; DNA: TGTGCCAGCAGCTTATTGGTGGGGGACATTTTGGGAAACACCATATATTTT
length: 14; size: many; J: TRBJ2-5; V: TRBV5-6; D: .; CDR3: CASSDQLGLKTQYF; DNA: TGTGCCAGCAGCGATCAATTGGGGTTGAAGACCCAGTACTTC
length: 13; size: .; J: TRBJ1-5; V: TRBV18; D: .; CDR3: CASSTGSEQPQHF; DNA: TGTGCCAGCTCAACAGGGTCGGAGCAGCCCCAGCATTTT
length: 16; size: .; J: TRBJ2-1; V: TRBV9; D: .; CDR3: CASSPRLVAYGNEQFF; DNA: TGTGCCAGCAGCCCTCGGCTGGTCGCGTATGGGAATGAGCAGTTCTTC
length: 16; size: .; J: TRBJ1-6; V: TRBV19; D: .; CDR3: CASRRDGSSYNSPLHF; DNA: TGTGCCAGTAGACGGGACGGTAGCTCCTATAATTCACCCCTCCACTTT
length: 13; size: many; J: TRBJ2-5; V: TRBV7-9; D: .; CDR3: CASSDSGAVTQYF; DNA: TGTGCCAGCAGTGACTCGGGGGCGGTGACCCAGTACTTC
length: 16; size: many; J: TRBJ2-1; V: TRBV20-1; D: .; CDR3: CSARGALSLSYNEQFF; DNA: TGCAGTGCTAGAGGGGCTCTCTCGCTCTCCTACAATGAGCAGTTCTTC
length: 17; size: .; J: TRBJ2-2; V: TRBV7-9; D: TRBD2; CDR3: CASSLAVASGNTGELFF; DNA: TGTGCCAGCAGCTTAGCGGTTGCTAGCGGGAACACCGGGGAGCTGTTTTTT
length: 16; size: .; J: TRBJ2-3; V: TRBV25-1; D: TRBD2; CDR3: CASSEFSGGVPDTQYF; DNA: TGTGCCAGCAGTGAATTCAGCGGGGGGGTCCCAGATACGCAGTATTTT
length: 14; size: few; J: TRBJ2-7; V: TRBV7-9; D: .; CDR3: CASSLFGPNYEQYF; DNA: TGTGCCAGCAGCTTATTCGGTCCTAACTACGAGCAGTACTTC
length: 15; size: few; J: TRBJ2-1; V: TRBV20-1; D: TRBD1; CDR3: CSAAPGTGNYNEQFF; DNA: TGCAGTGCTGCTCCCGGGACAGGGAATTACAATGAGCAGTTCTTC
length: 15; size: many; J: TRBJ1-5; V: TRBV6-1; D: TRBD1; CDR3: CASSPDRGIIQPQHF; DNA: TGTGCCAGCAGCCCGGACAGGGGGATTATACAGCCCCAGCATTTT
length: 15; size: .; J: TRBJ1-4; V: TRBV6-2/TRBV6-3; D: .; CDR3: CASSRPDRLNEKLFF; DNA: TGTGCCAGCAGCCGACCGGACCGCCTTAATGAAAAACTGTTTTTT
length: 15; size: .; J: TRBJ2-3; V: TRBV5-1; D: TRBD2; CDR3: CASSPRGVGTDTQYF; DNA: TGCGCCAGCAGCCCTCGGGGGGTTGGGACAGATACGCAGTATTTT
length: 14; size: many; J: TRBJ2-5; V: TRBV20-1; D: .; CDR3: CSARLTGPGETQYF; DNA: TGCAGTGCTAGATTAACGGGACCGGGAGAGACCCAGTACTTC
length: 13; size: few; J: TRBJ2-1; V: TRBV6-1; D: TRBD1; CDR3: CASSEFRGPEQFF; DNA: TGTGCCAGCAGTGAATTTAGGGGGCCGGAGCAGTTCTTC
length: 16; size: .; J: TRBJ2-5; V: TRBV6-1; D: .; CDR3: CASSSPQGGLEETQYF; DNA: TGTGCCAGCAGCAGCCCACAGGGAGGATTGGAAGAGACCCAGTACTTC
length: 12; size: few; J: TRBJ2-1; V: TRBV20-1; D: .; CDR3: CSARLGYNEQFF; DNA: TGCAGTGCTAGACTCGGTTACAATGAGCAGTTCTTC
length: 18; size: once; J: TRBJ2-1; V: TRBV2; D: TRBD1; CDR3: CASSPATGTGVPYNEQFF; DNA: TGTGCCAGCAGTCCTGCAACCGGGACAGGGGTTCCCTACAATGAGCAGTTCTTC
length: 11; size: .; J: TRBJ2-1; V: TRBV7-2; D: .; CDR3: CASSLDVEQFF; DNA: TGTGCCAGCAGCTTAGACGTAGAGCAGTTCTTC